This T cell receptor (beta chain) is from a study of CD8 T cells in Susac syndrome. After removal of 5 bases from V and 2 bases from J, the junction contained 15 bases not matched to a gene. Germline V CDR1 and CDR2: DFQATT, SNEGSKA (reference sequence). The CDR3 extends over 17 amino acids. After extraction with the RNeasy kit, roughly 0.45 to 1 ug of the RNA was reverse transcribed using random hexamers. TCRdb independently ran MiXCR on the immunoSEQ multiplex PCR reads; one entry per CDR3 protein. The data hold about 140,000 distinct CDR3 sequences, with around 95% observed a single time. Sequenced sample: CD4+ T cells from PBMCs. The sequence was collected from a human donor with multiple sclerosis. The chain has TRBV20-1 and TRBJ1-5; 7 nucleotides match TRBD1. The CDR3 loop reads CSAGIGQAVIGNQPQHF. The CDR3 DNA sequence: TGCAGTGCTGGGATTGGACAGGCGGTTATCGGCAATCAGCCCCAGCATTTT.